These T cell receptor beta chains were read from a single sample in a study of a mutant IDH1 vaccine in newly diagnosed glioma. Sequenced by immunoSEQ multiplex PCR; TCRdb stores in-frame clones only, minus some. This sample has about 82,000 clones, with 70% to 90% found just once. These TCRs' antigens remain unknown. The source material was PBMCs, sampled from a glioma patient whose treatment included an IDH1 peptide vaccine. The receptor source for this set is a man aged 25 to 40 with glioma. Some clones in this sample may be carry-over from other donors' samples. Both conserved end residues are part of each CDR3. D genes are given only for firm matches. The size entry is marked missing in some rows and otherwise reads once, few, many or a size class.

.	TRBD2	TRBV7-2	TRBJ2-3	TGTGCCAGCAGCTTAGTCGGCGGGGGGGCCGGGGCAGATACGCAGTATTTT	CASSLVGGGAGADTQYF
.	TRBD1	TRBV29-1	TRBJ2-5	TGCAGCGTTGCGGGTAGGCAGGGGGTGGAGACCCAGTACTTC	CSVAGRQGVETQYF
.	.	TRBV2	TRBJ2-5	TGTGCCAGCAGTGCGATAGGGGCCAGGACCCAGTACTTC	CASSAIGARTQYF
.	TRBD1	TRBV9	TRBJ2-1	TGTGCCAGCAGCGCGGAACCTGACAGGGGTCCCGGCAATGAGCAGTTCTTC	CASSAEPDRGPGNEQFF
.	.	TRBV6-6	TRBJ2-3	TGTGCCAGCAGTTACTCGAAGCAGGGTGTTGCAGATACGCAGTATTTT	CASSYSKQGVADTQYF
.	.	TRBV11-2	TRBJ2-5	TGTGCCAGCAGCTTAATAGTCCGGCGAGAGACCCAGTACTTC	CASSLIVRRETQYF
.	.	TRBV5-1	TRBJ2-4	TGCGCCAGCCGACCTGGACTAGCCAAAAACATTCAGTACTTC	CASRPGLAKNIQYF
.	.	TRBV28	TRBJ1-1	TGTGCCAGCGAAAGTCAGCGAGGGAGGGACACTGAAGCTTTCTTT	CASESQRGRDTEAFF
.	TRBD1	TRBV18	TRBJ1-4	TGTGCCAGCTCACCTGTTATAATCGGAGGGGGCGCGTGGGAAAAACTGTTTTTT	CASSPVIIGGGAWEKLFF
.	.	TRBV4-2	TRBJ1-4	TGTGCCAGCAGCCCCCAAAAAAGTCCAGGAGGTGATGAAAAACTGTTTTTT	CASSPQKSPGGDEKLFF
.	.	TRBV19	TRBJ2-2	TGTGCCAGTAGCCCCCCAGGGGATACCGGGGAGCTGTTTTTT	CASSPPGDTGELFF
.	.	TRBV2	TRBJ1-5	TGTGCCAGCAGGCCACAGGGCCCTAAGCCCCAGCATTTT	CASRPQGPKPQHF
.	TRBD1	TRBV6-1	TRBJ2-7	TGTGCCAGCAGTAGGGACAGGGTCGCATCCTACGAGCAGTACTTC	CASSRDRVASYEQYF
.	.	TRBV6-5	TRBJ1-5	TGTGCCAGCAGTTTGGGTTATAGCAATCAGCCCCAGCATTTT	CASSLGYSNQPQHF
.	TRBD2	TRBV30	TRBJ2-7	TGTGCTCTAGCGGGATCCTACGAGCAGTACTTC	CALAGSYEQYF
.	.	TRBV4-1	TRBJ1-4	TGCGCCAGCAGCCACCTACTGGGGGGGGTAGGGAATGAAAAACTGTTTTTT	CASSHLLGGVGNEKLFF
once	TRBD2	TRBV2	TRBJ2-3	TGTGCCAGCAGTCTAGCGGGGATCACAGATACGCAGTATTTT	CASSLAGITDTQYF
.	.	TRBV6-5	TRBJ1-1	TGTGCCAGCAGGGCCGGTCGCACTGAAGCTTTCTTT	CASRAGRTEAFF
.	TRBD1	TRBV5-1	TRBJ1-4	TGCGCCAGCAGCCAGGGGGACAGGGGGTCCGGAAAACTGTTTTTT	CASSQGDRGSGKLFF
.	TRBD2	TRBV2	TRBJ2-7	TGTGCCAGCAGTGAATTTACTAGCGAAACCTACGAGCAGTACTTC	CASSEFTSETYEQYF
.	.	TRBV25-1	TRBJ2-2	TGTGCCAGCAGTGAATATTCCTCAGGCAACACCGGGGAGCTGTTTTTT	CASSEYSSGNTGELFF
.	TRBD2	TRBV7-2	TRBJ2-3	TGTGCCAGCAGCTTAGAGGGGCGGGGGGGCACAGATACGCAGTATTTT	CASSLEGRGGTDTQYF
.	.	TRBV2	TRBJ1-1	TGTGCCAGCACTGTCACAGGGAGGGCTTTCTTT	CASTVTGRAFF
few	.	TRBV6-5	TRBJ1-1	TGTGCCAGCAGACCCGGGCCGCACACTGAAGCTTTCTTT	CASRPGPHTEAFF
.	.	TRBV18	TRBJ2-1	TGTGCCAGCTCACCACTACAGGACTACAATGAGCAGTTCTTC	CASSPLQDYNEQFF
.	TRBD1	TRBV11-2	TRBJ2-7	TGTGCCAGCAGCTACCCTGGACAGGGGTCCTACGAGCAGTACTTC	CASSYPGQGSYEQYF
.	.	TRBV7-8	TRBJ2-2	TGTGCCAGCAGGGCGCTGGCAGGGACGAACACCGGGGAGCTGTTTTTT	CASRALAGTNTGELFF
.	TRBD1	TRBV28	TRBJ2-7	TGTGCCAGCAGTTCCCGGGACAGGGGATACGAGCAGTACTTC	CASSSRDRGYEQYF
.	.	TRBV30	TRBJ2-5	TGTGCCTGGAGGGGACGGGGGAAAGAGACCCAGTACTTC	CAWRGRGKETQYF
.	.	TRBV25-1	TRBJ1-2	TGTGCCAGCAGAGGTATGGACGGGACTAACTATGGCTACACCTTC	CASRGMDGTNYGYTF
.	.	TRBV27	TRBJ2-2	TGTGCCAGCCGAGGATGGGCCGGGGAGCTGTTTTTT	CASRGWAGELFF
.	.	TRBV2	TRBJ1-4	TGTGCCAGCAGTGTCCGTGAAAAACTGTTTTTT	CASSVREKLFF
.	.	TRBV29-1	TRBJ2-7	TGCAGCGTTCTCGGGAGAAGGTCCTACGAGCAGTACTTC	CSVLGRRSYEQYF
.	.	TRBV29-1	TRBJ2-7	TGCAGCGTTCGGAACCAACCAAGCGAGCAGTACTTC	CSVRNQPSEQYF
.	TRBD2	TRBV9	TRBJ2-1	TGTGCCAGCAGCGTAGGACTAGCGAGATCGAATGAGCAGTTCTTC	CASSVGLARSNEQFF
.	.	TRBV28	TRBJ2-7	TGTGCCAGCAGAATGGACACGGAGGCCTACGAGCAGTACTTC	CASRMDTEAYEQYF
.	.	TRBV2	TRBJ1-4	TGTGCCAGCAGGGACAGTACAACTAATGAAAAACTGTTTTTT	CASRDSTTNEKLFF
.	.	TRBV7-3	TRBJ1-6	TGTGCCAGCAGCTTAGGGAGCCCTTCACCCCTCCACTTT	CASSLGSPSPLHF
.	.	TRBV19	TRBJ1-5	TGTGCCAGAACGGGTACGGAGGGGGAAGGGAGCAATCAGCCCCAGCATTTT	CARTGTEGEGSNQPQHF
few	.	TRBV28	TRBJ2-2	TGTGCCAGCAGTTCTCGGACCGCGGAGCTGTTTTTT	CASSSRTAELFF
few	TRBD1	TRBV2	TRBJ1-1	TGTGCCAGCACTCTTCAGGGGGCGTACACTGAAGCTTTCTTT	CASTLQGAYTEAFF
few	.	TRBV7-8	TRBJ2-7	TGTGCCAGCAGCCCCGGGGTCTGGGCTCACGAGCAGTACTTC	CASSPGVWAHEQYF
once	.	TRBV6-6	TRBJ2-7	TGTGCCAGCAGTTACTCGGACAGCCAGATTTCCTACGAGCAGTACTTC	CASSYSDSQISYEQYF
.	TRBD2	TRBV19	TRBJ2-1	TGTGCCAGTAGTACGGCTAGCGGCGAGCAGTTCTTC	CASSTASGEQFF
few	.	TRBV2	TRBJ1-5	TGTGCCAGCAGTGAGTGGGGGGGGCCCCAGCATTTT	CASSEWGGPQHF
.	TRBD1	TRBV5-8	TRBJ1-2	TGTGCCAGCAGCTTTGAAACTGGGACAGGGGCCTATGGCTACACCTTC	CASSFETGTGAYGYTF
.	.	TRBV4-1	TRBJ2-3	TGCGCCAGCAGCCGGGGGACAGATACGCAGTATTTT	CASSRGTDTQYF
.	TRBD2	TRBV7-9	TRBJ2-1	TGTGCCAGCAGCTCTAGCGGGGGGAGCGGTGAGCAGTTCTTC	CASSSSGGSGEQFF
.	.	TRBV5-1	TRBJ1-2	TGCGCCAGCAGCTTGCCAGGGGGCTACACCTTC	CASSLPGGYTF
.	.	TRBV9	TRBJ2-1	TGTGCCAGCAGCGGAAACGGGGGCGTCCACAATGAGCAGTTCTTC	CASSGNGGVHNEQFF
.	TRBD1	TRBV2	TRBJ2-7	TGTGCCAGCAGCCCAGGGGGCGGCGCCTACGAGCAGTACTTC	CASSPGGGAYEQYF
once	.	TRBV28	TRBJ1-2	TGTGCCAGCAGTTCTATGGCAGGGAATTACCTATATGGCTACACCTTC	CASSSMAGNYLYGYTF
once	TRBD2	TRBV27	TRBJ2-1	TGTGCCAGCAGTTACGGGACTAAGCAGTTCTTC	CASSYGTKQFF